Each of the 19 T cell receptor beta chains below was sequenced from the same sample in a study of shared clonotypes between healthy human individuals. CD45RO-negative, CCR7-selected cells formed the naive CD8 fraction, which excluded terminally differentiated effector memory CD45RA+ cells. Repertoires were generated with immunoSEQ multiplex PCR, while TCRdb's copy carries only in-frame clones and drops some. The sample lists about 820,000 clones, 80% to 95% occurring once. Material: naive CD8+ T cells sorted from blood. The receptors derive from a young man in good health.

The chain links TRBV13 to TRBJ2-7; a possible D gene is TRBD1 (6 bases). The CDR3 spans 13 residues. Looked up from germline, CDR1 is PRHDT and CDR2 is FYEKMQ (reference sequence). V shed 8 bases and J shed 0 bases, with 11 bases lying between them. CDR3 nucleotides: TGTGCCAGCTCAGGGGTTCCCTCCTACGAGCAGTACTTC. It is translated as CASSGVPSYEQYF. Full variable domain (outside the CDR3, taken from reference TRBV13 and TRBJ2-7): AAGVIQSPRHLIKEKRETATLKCYPIPRHDTVYWYQQGPGQDPQFLISFYEKMQSDKGSIPDRFSAQQFSDYHSELNMSSLELGDSALYFCASSGVPSYEQYFGPGTRLTVT.

This rearrangement joins TRBV2 to TRBJ2-7; TRBD2 matches 7 bases. V shed 2 bases, J shed 2 bases, and the junction held 9 bases outside the gene matches. The CDR3 contains 16 residues. Germline CDR1 reads SNHLY; CDR2 reads FYNNEI. CDR3 amino acids: CASSEWSGLAAYEQYF. Written as DNA, the CDR3 is TGTGCCAGCAGTGAATGGAGCGGGCTAGCGGCCTACGAGCAGTACTTC.

Notes on this clone: With a much larger clone just one base away, this may be a read error. The gene calls are TRBV5-4 and TRBJ2-3; D unclear. Trimming stripped 1 base from V and 7 bases from J, with 10 bases between. Germline V CDR1 and CDR2: SGHNT, YYREEE (reference sequence). This CDR3 spans 13 amino acids. The CDR3 DNA is TGTGCCAGCAGCTTGTTGACGACAAATACGCAGTATTTT. Its protein is CASSLLTTNTQYF.

The chain has TRBV5-1 and TRBJ2-1, with 8 bases fitting TRBD2. This CDR3 contains 16 residues. CDR1 is SGHRS, CDR2 YFSETQ, per germline. V shed 1 base, J shed 7 bases, and the junction held 10 bases outside the gene matches. CDR3 sequence: CASSLFAGGYVNEQFF. The CDR3 DNA reads as TGCGCCAGCAGCTTGTTTGCGGGAGGTTACGTAAATGAGCAGTTCTTC.

As regards this clone: Other DNA sequences in the same sample also yield this CDR3. This rearrangement joins TRBV9 to TRBJ2-7; 7 bases map to TRBD1. Germline loops: CDR1 SGDLS, CDR2 YYNGEE. The V gene end was trimmed by 3 bases and the J gene end by 1 base; junction bases not matched to a gene: 1. The CDR3 has 13 amino acids. The DNA of the CDR3 is TGTGCCAGCAGCGCGGGACAGTCCTACGAGCAGTACTTC. This gives the protein CASSAGQSYEQYF.

J is TRBJ2-5 and V is TRBV5-4; tentatively, D is TRBD1 (6 bases). CDR1 is SGHNT and CDR2 is YYREEE in the germline V gene (reference sequence). The CDR3 runs to 14 residues. The germline V and J ends were trimmed by 4 bases and 0 bases, with 10 bases remaining between them. The CDR3 sequence: CASSSRDNQETQYF. The CDR3 DNA reads TGTGCCAGCAGCAGCCGGGACAACCAAGAGACCCAGTACTTC.

The chain couples TRBV27 to TRBJ2-7; a possible D gene is TRBD2 (6 bases). CDR1 and CDR2 (germline): MNHEY, SMNVEV (reference sequence). With 8 bases removed from V and 2 bases from J, the gap between germline ends came to 13 bases. The length of the CDR3 is 13 residues. CDR3 DNA: TGTGCCAGCGGGTTGGGGGGACCCTACGAGCAGTACTTC. This sequence encodes CASGLGGPYEQYF.

The rearrangement uses TRBV29-1 and TRBJ2-2; D gene ambiguous. Germline-derived CDR1 and CDR2 are SQVTM and ANQGSEA. V gave up 4 bases and J gave up 2 bases, with 8 bases separating them. This CDR3 is 13 amino acids long. CDR3 loop: CSVVVANTGELFF. CDR3 DNA: TGCAGCGTTGTAGTGGCCAACACCGGGGAGCTGTTTTTT.

J is TRBJ1-5 and V is TRBV7-9; D unresolved. This CDR3 spans 14 amino acids. The germline CDR1 and CDR2 sequences are SEHNR and FQNEAQ (reference sequence). Trimming left V 0 bases short and J 3 bases short, with 6 bases between. The CDR3 bases are TGTGCCAGCAGCTTAGCGAACAACAATCAGCCCCAGCATTTT. Protein product: CASSLANNNQPQHF.

The chain recombines TRBV27 with TRBJ2-1; 10 nucleotides align to TRBD2. The trim removed 4 bases at V and 4 bases at J, leaving 10 bases unmatched. Germline V lookup: CDR1 MNHEY, CDR2 SMNVEV (reference sequence). The CDR3 has 17 amino acids. This CDR3 is CASSSLEGLASYNEQFF. In nucleotides, the CDR3 is TGTGCCAGCAGTTCTTTAGAGGGACTAGCGAGTTACAATGAGCAGTTCTTC.

The chain couples TRBV7-9 to TRBJ2-1; TRBD2 might be the D (5 bases). The V and J ends lost 5 bases and 5 bases respectively, with 10 bases between them. Germline lookup yields CDR1 SEHNR and CDR2 FQNEAQ (reference sequence). The CDR3 runs 13 residues. CDR3 sequence: CASSPGLNNEQFF. In DNA, the CDR3 is TGTGCCAGCAGCCCTGGACTTAACAATGAGCAGTTCTTC.

The gene calls are TRBV5-1 and TRBJ2-5, with D unresolved. V lost 1 base and J lost 5, with 12 bases in between. Germline lookup yields CDR1 SGHRS and CDR2 YFSETQ. The CDR3 has 14 amino acids. This chain's CDR3 is CASSLSGRVETQYF. The CDR3 DNA follows: TGCGCCAGCAGCTTGTCAGGACGCGTGGAGACCCAGTACTTC.

The rearrangement links TRBV7-3 to TRBJ2-2; D not certain. Germline-derived CDR1 and CDR2 are SGHTA and FQGTGA. The CDR3 covers 18 residues. V was pared by 2 bases and J by 2 bases, with 18 bases between. DNA of the CDR3: TGTGCCAGCAGCTTATTCCCCCACAGACCAGCCAACACCGGGGAGCTGTTTTTT. This gives the protein CASSLFPHRPANTGELFF.

V and J are TRBV14 and TRBJ2-7, with 8 positions matching TRBD1. The germline CDR1 and CDR2 sequences are SGHDN and FVKESK. The CDR3 length is 14 residues. V lost 5 bases to trimming and J lost 3 bases; unmatched junction nucleotides: 6. In DNA form, the CDR3 reads TGTGCCAGCAGCTCACCCGGGACAGGCTACGAGCAGTACTTC. It translates to CASSSPGTGYEQYF.

The J gene is TRBJ1-1, the V gene TRBV6-5; D gene unclear. This CDR3 is built from 10 residues. Per the germline V gene, CDR1 is MNHEY and CDR2 is SVGAGI. Trimming cost V 8 bases and J 6 bases, with 7 bases left between them. The CDR3 is CASGRPEAFF. In nucleotides, the CDR3 is TGTGCCAGCGGAAGACCTGAAGCTTTCTTT.

The chain employs TRBV7-9 and TRBJ2-1; D may correspond to TRBD1 or TRBD2 (6 bases each). This CDR3 contains 14 residues. With 6 bases removed from V and 12 bases from J, the gap between germline ends came to 21 bases. Germline V lookup: CDR1 SEHNR, CDR2 FQNEAQ (reference sequence). CDR3 nucleotide sequence: TGTGCCAGCAGAATTGACCAGGGGAGGCTAGGGCAGTTCTTC. It encodes CASRIDQGRLGQFF.

The rearrangement uses TRBV27 and TRBJ2-1, with TRBD2 matching 9 bases. Looked up from germline, CDR1 is MNHEY and CDR2 is SMNVEV (reference sequence). V lost 1 base to trimming and J lost 9 bases; unmatched junction nucleotides: 7. The CDR3 spans 15 residues. The CDR3 DNA reads TGTGCCAGCAGTTTATTGAGAGGGACTAGCACTGAGCAGTTCTTC. Its translation: CASSLLRGTSTEQFF.

Here the CDR3 reads CASSQIGDGLGVLGTQYF. The CDR3 nucleotides read TGCGCCAGCAGCCAAATCGGCGATGGCTTGGGGGTTCTTGGGACCCAGTACTTC. The chain recombines TRBV4-1 with TRBJ2-5; D tentatively reads TRBD1 or TRBD2 (5 bases each). Looked up from germline, CDR1 is MGHRA and CDR2 is YSYEKL. The V end lost 2 bases, the J end lost 7 bases, and 26 bases lay between the germline ends. CDR3 length: 18 residues.

Concerning this clone itself: Distinct nucleotide sequences in the sample also encode this CDR3. The chain uses TRBV29-1 and TRBJ2-3, with no clear D. CDR1 and CDR2 (germline): SQVTM, ANQGSEA. The length of the CDR3 is 12 residues. The germline V and J ends were trimmed by 5 bases and 1 base, with 7 bases remaining between them. This CDR3 is CSVRSGTDTQYF. For the CDR3, the DNA is TGCAGCGTTCGGAGTGGCACAGATACGCAGTATTTT.